This TCR beta chain was identified in a study of TIL therapy for anti-PD-1-resistant metastatic lung cancer. Study summary: Tumors carried a median 1.5 non-synonymous mutations per megabase. General study findings and limits: Treatment-naive, never-smoker and oncogene-addicted patients were overrepresented in this highly selected cohort.

The immunoSEQ assay was v3. Repertoires were generated with immunoSEQ multiplex PCR, while TCRdb's copy carries only in-frame clones and drops some. The sample records about 50,000 clones, roughly 85% being singletons. For this clone: Its antigen is not known.

Trimming removed 6 bases from V and 1 base from J, with 6 bases in between. Per germline, CDR1 MNHNY and CDR2 SVGAGI (reference sequence). CDR3 size: 12 residues. Time point given: pre-treatment sample, taken before nivolumab and TIL therapy. Stage 4 NSCLC adults joined between late 2017 and January 2020. The clonotype originates from a woman between 25 and 80 years old with non-small cell lung cancer. The chain has TRBV6-6 and TRBJ1-1; no clear D. The sample was blood, taken at baseline. CDR3 nucleotides: TGTGCCAGCAGCCCAGGGAACACTGAAGCTTTCTTT. As protein: CASSPGNTEAFF.